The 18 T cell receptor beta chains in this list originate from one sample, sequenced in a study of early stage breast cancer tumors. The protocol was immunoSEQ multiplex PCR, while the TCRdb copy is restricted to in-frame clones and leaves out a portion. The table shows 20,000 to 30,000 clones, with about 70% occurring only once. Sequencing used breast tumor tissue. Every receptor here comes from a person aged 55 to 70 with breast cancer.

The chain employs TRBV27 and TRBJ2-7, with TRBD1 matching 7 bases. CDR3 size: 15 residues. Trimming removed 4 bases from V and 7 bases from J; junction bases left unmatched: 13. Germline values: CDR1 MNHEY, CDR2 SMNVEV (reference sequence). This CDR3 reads CASSSPRTGLREQYF. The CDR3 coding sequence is TGTGCCAGCAGTTCGCCCAGGACAGGTTTGAGGGAGCAGTACTTC.

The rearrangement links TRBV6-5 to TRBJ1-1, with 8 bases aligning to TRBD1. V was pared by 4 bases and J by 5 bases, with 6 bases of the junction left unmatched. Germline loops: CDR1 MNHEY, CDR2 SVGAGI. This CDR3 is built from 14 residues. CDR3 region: CASSFQQGGTEAFF. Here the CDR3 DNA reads TGTGCCAGCAGTTTTCAACAGGGGGGGACTGAAGCTTTCTTT.

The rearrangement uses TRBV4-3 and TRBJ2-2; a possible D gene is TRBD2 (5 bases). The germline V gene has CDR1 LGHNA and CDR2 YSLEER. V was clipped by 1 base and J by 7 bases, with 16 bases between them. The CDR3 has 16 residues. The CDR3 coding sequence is TGCGCCAGCAGCCAAGCGGAGCGGAAGGCCGGCGGGGAGCTGTTTTTT. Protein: CASSQAERKAGGELFF.

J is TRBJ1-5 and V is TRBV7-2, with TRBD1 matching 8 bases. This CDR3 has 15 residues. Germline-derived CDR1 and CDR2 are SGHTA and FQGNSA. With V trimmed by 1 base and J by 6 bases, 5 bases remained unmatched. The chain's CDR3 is CASSLVGTGLQPQHF. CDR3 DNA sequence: TGTGCCAGCAGCTTAGTAGGGACAGGACTTCAGCCCCAGCATTTT.

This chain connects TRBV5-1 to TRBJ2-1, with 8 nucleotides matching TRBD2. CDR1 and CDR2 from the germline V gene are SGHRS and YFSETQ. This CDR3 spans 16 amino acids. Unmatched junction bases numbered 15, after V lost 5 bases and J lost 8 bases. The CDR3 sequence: CASSPAGLATYHEQFF. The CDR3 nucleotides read TGCGCCAGCAGTCCGGCTGGACTAGCTACTTACCATGAGCAGTTCTTC. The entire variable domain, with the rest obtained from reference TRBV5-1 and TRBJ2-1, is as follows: KAGVTQTPRYLIKTRGQQVTLSCSPISGHRSVSWYQQTPGQGLQFLFEYFSETQRNKGNFPGRFSGRQFSNSRSEMNVSTLELGDSALYLCASSPAGLATYHEQFFGPGTRLTVL.

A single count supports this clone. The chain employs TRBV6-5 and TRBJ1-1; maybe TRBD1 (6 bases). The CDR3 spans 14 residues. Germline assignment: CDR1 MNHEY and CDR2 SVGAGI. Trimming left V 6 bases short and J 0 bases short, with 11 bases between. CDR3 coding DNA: TGTGCCAGCAGCTTCGGGACATTGAACACTGAAGCTTTCTTT. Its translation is CASSFGTLNTEAFF.

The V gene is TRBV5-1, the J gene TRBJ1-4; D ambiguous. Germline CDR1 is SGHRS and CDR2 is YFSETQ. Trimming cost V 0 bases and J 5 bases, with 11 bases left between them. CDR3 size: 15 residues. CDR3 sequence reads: CASSLDPGMNEKLFF. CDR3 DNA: TGCGCCAGCAGCTTGGACCCGGGGATGAATGAAAAACTGTTTTTT.

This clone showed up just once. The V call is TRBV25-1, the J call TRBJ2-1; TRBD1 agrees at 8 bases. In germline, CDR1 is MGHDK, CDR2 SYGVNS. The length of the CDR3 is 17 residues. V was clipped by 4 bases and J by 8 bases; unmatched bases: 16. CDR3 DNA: TGTGCCAGCAGTGGAGAATATCAGGGGGCCAACCGCCATGAGCAGTTCTTC. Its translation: CASSGEYQGANRHEQFF.

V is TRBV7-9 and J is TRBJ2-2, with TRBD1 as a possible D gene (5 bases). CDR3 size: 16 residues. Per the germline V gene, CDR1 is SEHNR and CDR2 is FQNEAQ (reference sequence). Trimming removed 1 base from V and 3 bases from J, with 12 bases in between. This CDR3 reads CASSLDVRRDTGELFF. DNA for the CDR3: TGTGCCAGCAGCTTAGATGTGCGCAGGGACACCGGGGAGCTGTTTTTT.

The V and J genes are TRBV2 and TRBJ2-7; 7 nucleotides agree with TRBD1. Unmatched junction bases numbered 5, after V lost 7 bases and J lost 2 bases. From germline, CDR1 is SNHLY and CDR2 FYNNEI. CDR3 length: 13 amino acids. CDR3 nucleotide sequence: TGTGCCAGCATCCCGGGACAGACCTACGAGCAGTACTTC. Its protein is CASIPGQTYEQYF.

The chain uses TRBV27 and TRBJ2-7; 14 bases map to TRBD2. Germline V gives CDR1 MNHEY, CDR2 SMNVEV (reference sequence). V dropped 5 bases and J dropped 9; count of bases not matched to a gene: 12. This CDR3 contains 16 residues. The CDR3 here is CASSPARLAGGPGQYF. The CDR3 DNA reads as TGTGCCAGCAGTCCAGCAAGACTAGCGGGAGGGCCAGGGCAGTACTTC.

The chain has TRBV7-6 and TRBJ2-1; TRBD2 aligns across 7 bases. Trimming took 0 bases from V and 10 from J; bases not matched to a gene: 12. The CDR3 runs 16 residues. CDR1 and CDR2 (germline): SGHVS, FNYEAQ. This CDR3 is CASSLAVGEGLEEQFF. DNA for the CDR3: TGTGCCAGCAGCTTAGCTGTGGGGGAGGGCCTTGAAGAGCAGTTCTTC.

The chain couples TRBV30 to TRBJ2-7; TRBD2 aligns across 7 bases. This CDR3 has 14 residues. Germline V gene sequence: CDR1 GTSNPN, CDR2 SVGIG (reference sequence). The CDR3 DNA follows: TGTGCGGTCCGCGACGGGAGGATGCATACTGAGCAGTACTTC. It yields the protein CAVRDGRMHTEQYF.

The CDR3 loop is CASSYDGGSLDGYTF. The CDR3 region has the DNA TGTGCCAGCAGTTACGATGGGGGGTCCTTGGATGGCTACACCTTC. V usage is TRBV6-5 and J usage is TRBJ1-2; TRBD1 is a possible D gene (5 bases). The CDR3 sequence is 15 residues long. V was trimmed by 2 bases and J by 6 bases, leaving 16 bases between them. Germline V lookup: CDR1 MNHEY, CDR2 SVGAGI.

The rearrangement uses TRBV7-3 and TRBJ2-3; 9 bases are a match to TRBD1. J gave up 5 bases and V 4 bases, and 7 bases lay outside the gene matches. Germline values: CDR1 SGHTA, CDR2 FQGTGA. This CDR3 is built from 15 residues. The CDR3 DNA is TGTGCCAGCAGCTCGGGACAGGGTCAAGGAGATACGCAGTATTTT. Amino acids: CASSSGQGQGDTQYF.

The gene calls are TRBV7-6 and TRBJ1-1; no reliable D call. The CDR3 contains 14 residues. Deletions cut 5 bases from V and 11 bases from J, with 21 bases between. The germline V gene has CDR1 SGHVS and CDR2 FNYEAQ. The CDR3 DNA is TGTGCCAGCAGCCCGAGGCGGGAGGCGGCGAGTGCTTTCTTT. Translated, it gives CASSPRREAASAFF.

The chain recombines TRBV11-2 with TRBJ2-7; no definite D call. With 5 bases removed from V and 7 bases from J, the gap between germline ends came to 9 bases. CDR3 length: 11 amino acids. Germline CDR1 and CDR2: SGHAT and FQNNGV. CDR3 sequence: CASSLVREQYF. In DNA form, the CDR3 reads TGTGCCAGCAGCCTCGTTCGGGAGCAGTACTTC.

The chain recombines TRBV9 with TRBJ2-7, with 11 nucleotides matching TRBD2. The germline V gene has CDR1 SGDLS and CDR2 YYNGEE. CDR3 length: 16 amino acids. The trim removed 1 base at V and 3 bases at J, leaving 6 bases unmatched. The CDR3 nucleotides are TGTGCCAGCAGCGTATCTTGGCTAGCGGGAGGCTACGAGCAGTACTTC. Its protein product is CASSVSWLAGGYEQYF. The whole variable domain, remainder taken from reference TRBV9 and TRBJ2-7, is DSGVTQTPKHLITATGQRVTLRCSPRSGDLSVYWYQQSLDQGLQFLIQYYNGEERAKGNILERFSAQQFPDLHSELNLSSLELGDSALYFCASSVSWLAGGYEQYFGPGTRLTVT.